This entry concerns a single TCR beta chain. Its antigen is not yet known. No base quality values were provided; no much bigger clone lies one nucleotide off. These data belong to a study of PD-1 blockade in classical Hodgkin lymphoma (dated by TCRdb to the early 2020s). In the study overall: Nivolumab dosing was 3 mg/kg intravenously every 2 weeks, continuing until either disease progression or unacceptable toxicity. The study used TCR beta sequencing and CyTOF to define a peripheral blood immune signature of response to PD-1 blockade in classical Hodgkin lymphoma.

From the cysteine up to the phenylalanine, the CDR3 has a length of 13 residues. Left in the record is the CDR3 DNA by itself, 39 bases read in frame from the first base. CDR1 and CDR2 were assigned from the germline V gene (reference sequence) as PRHDT and FYEKMQ. V is pared back by 0 bases and J by 5 bases, with 7 bases lying between the germline termini. What the work shows at the level of the full study, not this receptor alone: A significant rise by C4D1 was seen in CD4+ but not CD8+ TCR diversity (p=0.0027 vs p=0.16), with the rise being most apparent in complete responders (p=0.02). The study was limited to a single clinical trial cohort, and causes of repertoire differences, possibly disease activity or prior therapy, remained undefined. Baseline TCR diversity was reported to be lower in newly diagnosed patients than in healthy donors, and even lower in relapsed/refractory patients. Among trial patients, those achieving complete response had baseline diversity similar to that of newly diagnosed patients, while diversity was significantly lower in partial responders and progressors. Patients starting nivolumab less than 1 year after ASCT had lower diversity and were excluded from later analyses to avoid confounding by immune reconstitution.

The Qiagen DNeasy kit was used to extract genomic DNA from unsorted PBMCs and from the negatively selected CD4+ and CD8+ fractions. Amplification of TCR beta CDR3 regions was done by immunoSEQ multiplex PCR with primers that anneal to V and J segments. A synthetic immune receptor repertoire was used to minimize amplification bias, and any residual bias was removed computationally once sequencing was done. In the paper's pipeline: Repertoire diversity was quantified as the Shannon entropy index using custom Python scripts. Unsorted, CD4+ and CD8+ repertoires were analyzed separately, except for combined analyses in which CD4+ and CD8+ sequences were merged in silico. A clone was considered expanded if an increase in frequency of at least 2-fold after treatment relative to C1D1 was found, and a pseudocount of 0.5 was applied to clones undetected at baseline. Singleton clones were defined as clones with 0 or 1 copy at C1D1, and non-singleton clones were defined as clones with 2 or more copies. By matching protein sequences in sorted samples from the same patient, clones expanded in unsorted samples were annotated as CD4+, CD8+ or unknown. Diversity changes from C1D1 to C4D1 were tested in paired samples using Wilcoxon tests. This immuneACCESS table, as held by TCRdb, lists in-frame sequences with V and J called but not all clones. Of the missing ones, under half trace to an unresolved V gene in checked studies; the others have no known cause. D and trimming were read from the DNA, whereas the V and J calls and clone size are those reported in that table. The table for this sample lists about 110,000 clones; roughly nine tenths of them were counted only once. In total, the top ten clones hold roughly 21% of the sample.

The time point tag for this specimen amounts to: cycle 2 day 1 (C2D1) of nivolumab. All trial patients had relapsed after autologous stem cell transplantation, with cohorts A, B and C differing in prior brentuximab vedotin exposure. The trial cohort comprised around 60 patients with relapsed/refractory classical Hodgkin lymphoma whose best overall responses were complete response, partial response or progressive disease. Trial patients were treated with single-agent nivolumab in the multi-cohort phase II CheckMate 205 trial. Best overall response was determined by an independent review committee according to the 2007 International Working Group response criteria. Trial PBMCs were collected immediately before nivolumab initiation (C1D1) and during therapy at cycle 2 day 1 and cycle 4 day 1. Peripheral blood was collected in 8 mL Vacutainer Cell Preparation Tubes, from which PBMCs were isolated by centrifugation and then cryopreserved.

Recombination connected TRBV13 to TRBJ2-5; the D gene is unclear. The TCR comes from a human donor with classical Hodgkin lymphoma. Sample: peripheral blood mononuclear cells (PBMCs), taken before the second cycle of nivolumab. The DNA reads as follows: TGTGCCAGCAGCTTAGGCATCTGGGAGACCCAGTACTTC. It is translated as CASSLGIWETQYF.